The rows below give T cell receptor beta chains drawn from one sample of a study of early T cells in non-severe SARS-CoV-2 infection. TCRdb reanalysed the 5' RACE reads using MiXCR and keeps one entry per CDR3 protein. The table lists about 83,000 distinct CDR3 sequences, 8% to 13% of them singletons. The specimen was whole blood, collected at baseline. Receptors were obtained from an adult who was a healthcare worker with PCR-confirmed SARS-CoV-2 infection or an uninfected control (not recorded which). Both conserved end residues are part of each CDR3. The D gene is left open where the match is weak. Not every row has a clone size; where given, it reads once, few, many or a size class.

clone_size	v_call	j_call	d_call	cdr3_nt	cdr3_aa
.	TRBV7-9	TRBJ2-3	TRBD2	TGTGCCAGCAGCTCGGTAGCGGGAGGGCCGCCGGATACGCAGTATTTT	CASSSVAGGPPDTQYF
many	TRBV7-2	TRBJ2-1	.	TGTGCCAGCAGCTTAGGCGGATTCTACAATGAGCAGTTCTTC	CASSLGGFYNEQFF
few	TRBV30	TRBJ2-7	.	TGTGCCCGCGGACGGGGGTCACACGAGCAGTACTTC	CARGRGSHEQYF
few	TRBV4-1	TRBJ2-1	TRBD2	TGCGCCAGCAGCCTGGAGACTAGCGGGAGGCGGTCCTACAATGAGCAGTTCTTC	CASSLETSGRRSYNEQFF
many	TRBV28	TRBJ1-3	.	TGTGCCAGCAGTTTGGATCAAACCATATATTTT	CASSLDQTIYF
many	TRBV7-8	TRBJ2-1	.	TGTGCCAGCAGCTTAGTGTTGGGAAGAAATTCCTACAATGAGCAGTTCTTC	CASSLVLGRNSYNEQFF
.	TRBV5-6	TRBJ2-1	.	TGTGCCAGCAGTAAGGTCCCCTACAATGAGCAGTTCTTC	CASSKVPYNEQFF
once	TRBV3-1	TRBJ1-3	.	TGTGCCAGCAGCCTAGCGGGACTCCTCTCTGGAAACACCATATATTTT	CASSLAGLLSGNTIYF
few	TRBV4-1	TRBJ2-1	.	TGCGCCAGCAGCCAAGAAACCCTAAGCTCCTACAATGAGCAGTTCTTC	CASSQETLSSYNEQFF
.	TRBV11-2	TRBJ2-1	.	TGTGCCAGCAGCTCCACAGGGTACAATGAGCAGTTCTTC	CASSSTGYNEQFF
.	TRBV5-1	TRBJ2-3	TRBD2	TGCGCCAGCAGCTTGGAGGCTAGCGGGAGGGCCGGAGATACGCAGTATTTT	CASSLEASGRAGDTQYF
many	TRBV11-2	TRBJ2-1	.	TGTGCCAGCAGCTTCGAGCCTTCAGAGCAGTTCTTC	CASSFEPSEQFF
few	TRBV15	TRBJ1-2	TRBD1	TGTGCCACCAGCACCGGACAGGGCGGTGGCTACACCTTC	CATSTGQGGGYTF